Following are 5 T cell receptor beta chains from one sample sequenced in a study of blood T cell repertoires in COVID-19 (dated by TCRdb to between 2020 and 2021). Libraries were prepared through the immunoSEQ multiplex PCR assay. This immuneACCESS table, as held by TCRdb, lists in-frame sequences with V and J called but not all clones. Of the missing ones, under half trace to an unresolved V gene in checked studies; the others have no known cause. A total of tens of thousands of clones appear in this sample, around 82% of them only once. About 6.9% of the sample is in the top ten clones. The sequencing sample was made of peripheral blood. The receptors were gathered from a human donor in a cohort sampled during active COVID-19.

Concerning this clone itself: This specimen includes other DNA sequences encoding the same CDR3. The chain employs TRBV7-9 and TRBJ2-7; the D gene is possibly TRBD1 (5 bases). V gave up 5 bases and J gave up 4 bases, with 6 bases separating them. The CDR3 length is 11 residues. Germline V gene lookup returns CDR1 SEHNR and CDR2 FQNEAQ (reference sequence). The CDR3 coding sequence is TGTGCCAGCAGCCCAGGGTACGAGCAGTACTTC. This gives the protein CASSPGYEQYF.

The chain couples TRBV20-1 to TRBJ2-3; maybe TRBD1 (5 bases). CDR3 size: 15 residues. CDR1 and CDR2 from the germline V gene are DFQATT and SNEGSKA (reference sequence). Trimming left V 3 bases short and J 0 bases short, with 13 bases between. The CDR3 DNA reads as TGCAGTGCTAGTCTAGGACAACAGAGCACAGATACGCAGTATTTT. This gives the protein CSASLGQQSTDTQYF.

The CDR3 loop is CASSDPGQLETQYF. CDR3 nucleotides: TGTGCCAGCAGTGACCCGGGACAGTTGGAGACCCAGTACTTC. The chain links TRBV6-1 to TRBJ2-5, with TRBD1 identical over 7 bases. After removal of 3 bases from V and 5 bases from J, the junction contained 6 bases not matched to a gene. CDR1 is MNHNS and CDR2 is SASEGT in the germline V gene. CDR3 size: 14 residues.

The V and J genes are TRBV2 and TRBJ2-2, with D tentatively TRBD1 (6 bases). Trimming shortened V by 5 bases and J by 3 bases, and 13 bases separated the two germline ends. Germline CDR1 and CDR2: SNHLY and FYNNEI. The CDR3 totals 15 residues. CDR3 sequence (DNA): TGTGCCAGCAGTACGAGGGGGTCTCACACCGGGGAGCTGTTTTTT. It yields the protein CASSTRGSHTGELFF. The full variable domain, rest sourced from reference TRBV2 and TRBJ2-2, is EPEVTQTPSHQVTQMGQEVILRCVPISNHLYFYWYRQILGQKVEFLVSFYNNEISEKSEIFDDQFSVERPDGSNFTLKIRSTKLEDSAMYFCASSTRGSHTGELFFGEGSRLTVL.

The rearrangement links TRBV19 to TRBJ1-5; D remains ambiguous. Germline values: CDR1 LNHDA, CDR2 SQIVND (reference sequence). The CDR3 sequence is 13 residues long. CDR3 DNA: TGTGCTACACAGCATTATAGCAATCAGCCCCAGCATTTT. It encodes CATQHYSNQPQHF.